Following are 7 T cell receptor beta chains from one sample sequenced in a study of blood T cell repertoires in COVID-19. TCRdb's copy holds only in-frame clones and misses some; the assay was immunoSEQ multiplex PCR. Counted here are roughly 62,000 clones, roughly 80% occurring once; the ten biggest clones make up roughly 18%. The sample was peripheral blood. Receptors were obtained from a man between 60 and 75 years old with acute or convalescent COVID-19.

This clone was seen once. The chain links TRBV3-1 (or the pseudogene TRBV3-2) to TRBJ1-3; no firm D call. The germline CDR1 and CDR2 sequences are LGHDT and YNNKEL (reference sequence). The CDR3 loop spans 13 amino acids. V was cut by 4 bases and J by 3 bases, with 7 bases left in between. The CDR3 sequence: CASSPRYGNTIYF. CDR3 DNA: TGTGCCAGCAGCCCCCGTTATGGAAACACCATATATTTT.

V gene TRBV24-1 combines with J gene TRBJ2-1; D unclear. Trimming took off 7 bases at V and 0 bases at J, with 6 bases between the two ends. CDR1 is KGHDR, CDR2 SFDVKD, per germline. This CDR3 contains 13 residues. CDR3 loop: CATRASSYNEQFF. CDR3 in DNA: TGTGCCACCAGAGCTAGCTCCTACAATGAGCAGTTCTTC.

The V and J genes are TRBV5-5 and TRBJ2-7; 10 nucleotides align to TRBD2. Germline CDR1 and CDR2: SGHKS and YYEKEE (reference sequence). Germline trimming cut 0 bases from V and 2 bases from J; bases unmatched to any gene: 2. This CDR3 has 15 residues. CDR3 coding DNA: TGTGCCAGCAGCTTGGTTCTAGCGGGAGCCTACGAGCAGTACTTC. Its translation is CASSLVLAGAYEQYF.

The chain has TRBV5-8 and TRBJ1-5; tentative D call: TRBD1 (5 bases). V gave up 0 bases and J gave up 7 bases, with 11 bases separating them. Germline CDR1 and CDR2: SGHTS and YDEGEE. The CDR3 covers 14 residues. The CDR3 sequence: CASSLEGVEQPQHF. The DNA for the CDR3 is TGTGCCAGCAGCTTGGAAGGGGTGGAACAGCCCCAGCATTTT.

The chain has TRBV24-1 and TRBJ2-1, with 10 bases aligning to TRBD2. V dropped 3 bases and J dropped 1; count of bases not matched to a gene: 8. The germline V gene encodes CDR1 KGHDR and CDR2 SFDVKD. The CDR3 contains 18 residues. CDR3 sequence reads: CATSDRASGSGSYNEQFF. Written as DNA, the CDR3 is TGTGCCACCAGTGATAGGGCTAGCGGGAGCGGGTCCTACAATGAGCAGTTCTTC.

The rearrangement uses TRBV20-1 and TRBJ2-7, with D possibly being TRBD2 (6 bases). Looked up from germline, CDR1 is DFQATT and CDR2 is SNEGSKA (reference sequence). The CDR3 runs to 11 residues. The V gene lost 4 bases and the J gene lost 4 bases, with 8 bases spanning the gap. CDR3 DNA: TGCAGTGCTACTAGCGTTTACGAGCAGTACTTC. It yields the protein CSATSVYEQYF.

The chain recombines TRBV10-2 with TRBJ1-5; D remains ambiguous. This CDR3 spans 12 amino acids. Trimming pared 4 bases from V and 4 bases from J, leaving 5 bases between. Germline CDR1 is WSHSY and CDR2 is SAAADI. The CDR3 DNA is TGCGCCAGCAGTGGGGCGAATCAGCCCCAGCATTTT. It specifies CASSGANQPQHF.